The clone carrying this TCR beta chain turned up a few times. Its antigen remains unknown. This sample is part of a study of T cells in localized non-small cell lung cancer. Findings and caveats of the study: A denser population of T cells in blood accompanied longer overall survival. Tumor trailed uninvolved adjacent lung in T cell clonality, which peaked there. Out of the top 100 tumor clones, a median roughly 58 were seen in adjacent lung.

TCRdb's copy holds only in-frame clones and misses some; the assay was immunoSEQ multiplex PCR. The table lists around 2,700 clones, roughly 30% of them singletons. Losses at the gene ends were 4 bases for V and 4 bases for J; bases not matched to a gene: 12. The germline V gene has CDR1 LNHDA and CDR2 SQIVND (reference sequence). The CDR3 spans 16 residues. Sequences were derived from lung tumor tissue, sampled before any cancer treatment. The receptor was derived from a man between 40 and 70 years old with stage I lung adenocarcinoma. The chain combines TRBV19 with TRBJ1-2, with 7 bases aligning to TRBD1. The CDR3 bases are TGTGCCAGTAGTACCTTACCGGGACAGACATCCTATGGCTACACCTTC. Its protein is CASSTLPGQTSYGYTF.